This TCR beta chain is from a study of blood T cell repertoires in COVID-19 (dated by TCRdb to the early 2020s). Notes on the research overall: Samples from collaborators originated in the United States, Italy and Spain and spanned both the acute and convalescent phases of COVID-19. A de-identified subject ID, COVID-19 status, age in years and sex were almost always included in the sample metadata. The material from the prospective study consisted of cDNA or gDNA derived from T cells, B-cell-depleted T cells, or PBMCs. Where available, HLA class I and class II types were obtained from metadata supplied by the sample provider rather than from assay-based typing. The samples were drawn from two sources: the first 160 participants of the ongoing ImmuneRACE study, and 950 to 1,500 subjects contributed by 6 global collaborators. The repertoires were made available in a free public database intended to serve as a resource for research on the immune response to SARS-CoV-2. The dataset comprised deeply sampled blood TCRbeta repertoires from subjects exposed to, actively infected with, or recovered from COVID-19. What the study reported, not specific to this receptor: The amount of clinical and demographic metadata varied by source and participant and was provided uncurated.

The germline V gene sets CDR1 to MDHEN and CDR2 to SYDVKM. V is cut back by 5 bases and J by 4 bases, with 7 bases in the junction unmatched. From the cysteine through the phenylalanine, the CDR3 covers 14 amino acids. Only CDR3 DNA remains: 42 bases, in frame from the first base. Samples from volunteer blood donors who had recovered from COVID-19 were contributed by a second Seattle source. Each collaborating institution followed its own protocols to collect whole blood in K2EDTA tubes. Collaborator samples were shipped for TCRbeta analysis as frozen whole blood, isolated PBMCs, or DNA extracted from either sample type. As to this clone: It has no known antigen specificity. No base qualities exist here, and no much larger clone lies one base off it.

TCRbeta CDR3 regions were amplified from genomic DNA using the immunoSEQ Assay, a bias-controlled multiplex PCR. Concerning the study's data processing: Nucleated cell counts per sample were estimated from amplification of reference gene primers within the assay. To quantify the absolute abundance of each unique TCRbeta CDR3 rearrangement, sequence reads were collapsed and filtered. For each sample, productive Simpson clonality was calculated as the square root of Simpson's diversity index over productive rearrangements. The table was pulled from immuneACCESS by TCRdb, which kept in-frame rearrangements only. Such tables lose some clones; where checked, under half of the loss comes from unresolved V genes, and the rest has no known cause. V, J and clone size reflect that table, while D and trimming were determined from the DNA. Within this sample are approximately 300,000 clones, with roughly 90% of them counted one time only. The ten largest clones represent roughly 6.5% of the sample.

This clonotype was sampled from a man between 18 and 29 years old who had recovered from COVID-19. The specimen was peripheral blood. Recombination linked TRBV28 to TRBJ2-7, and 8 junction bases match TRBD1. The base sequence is TGTGCCAGCAGTCTCCGGGACAGGATATACGAGCAGTACTTC. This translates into CASSLRDRIYEQYF.